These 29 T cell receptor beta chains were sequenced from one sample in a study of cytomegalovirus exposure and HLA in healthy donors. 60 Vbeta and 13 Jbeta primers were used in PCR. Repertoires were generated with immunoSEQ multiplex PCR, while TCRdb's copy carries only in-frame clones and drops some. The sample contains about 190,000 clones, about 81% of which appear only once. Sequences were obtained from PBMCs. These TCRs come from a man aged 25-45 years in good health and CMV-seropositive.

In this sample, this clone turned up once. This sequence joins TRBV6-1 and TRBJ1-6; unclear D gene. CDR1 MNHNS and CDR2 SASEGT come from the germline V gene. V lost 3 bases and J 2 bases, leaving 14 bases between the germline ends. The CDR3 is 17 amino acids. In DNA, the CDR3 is TGTGCCAGCAGTGAGAGGGCTGCAGGAACCTATAATTCACCCCTCCACTTT. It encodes CASSERAAGTYNSPLHF.

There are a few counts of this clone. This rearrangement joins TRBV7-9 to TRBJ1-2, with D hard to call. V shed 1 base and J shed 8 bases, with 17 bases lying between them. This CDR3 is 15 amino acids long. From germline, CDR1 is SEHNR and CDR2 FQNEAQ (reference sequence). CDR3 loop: CASSLETVSTAGYTF. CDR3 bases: TGTGCCAGCAGCTTAGAGACCGTTAGCACGGCGGGCTACACCTTC.

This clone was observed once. CDR3 coding DNA: TGTGCCAGCAGCCCGCAGGGGAGTAACACTGAAGCTTTCTTT. Its protein product is CASSPQGSNTEAFF. The V call is TRBV7-6, the J call TRBJ1-1, with a weak D call TRBD1 (6 bases). Trimming stripped 5 bases from V and 2 bases from J, with 12 bases between. The CDR3 contains 14 residues. CDR1 and CDR2 (germline): SGHVS, FNYEAQ.

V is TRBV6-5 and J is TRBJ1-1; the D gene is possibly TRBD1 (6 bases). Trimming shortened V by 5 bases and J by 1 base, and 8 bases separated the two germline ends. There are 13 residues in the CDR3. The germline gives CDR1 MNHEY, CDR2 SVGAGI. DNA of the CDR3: TGTGCCAGCAGTGAACAGGGGAACACTGAAGCTTTCTTT. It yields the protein CASSEQGNTEAFF.

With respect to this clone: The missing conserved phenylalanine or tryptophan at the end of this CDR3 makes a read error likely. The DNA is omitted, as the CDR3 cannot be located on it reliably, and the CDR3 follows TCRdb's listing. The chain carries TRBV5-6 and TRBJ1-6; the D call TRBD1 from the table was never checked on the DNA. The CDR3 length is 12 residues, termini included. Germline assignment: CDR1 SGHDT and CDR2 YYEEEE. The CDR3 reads CASSLNVQGPEY.

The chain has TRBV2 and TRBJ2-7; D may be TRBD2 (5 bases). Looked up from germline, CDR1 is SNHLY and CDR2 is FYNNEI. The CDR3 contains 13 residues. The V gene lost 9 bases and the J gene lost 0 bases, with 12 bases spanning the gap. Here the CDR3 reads CAREGSGSYEQYF. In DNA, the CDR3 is TGTGCCAGAGAGGGCAGTGGCTCCTACGAGCAGTACTTC.

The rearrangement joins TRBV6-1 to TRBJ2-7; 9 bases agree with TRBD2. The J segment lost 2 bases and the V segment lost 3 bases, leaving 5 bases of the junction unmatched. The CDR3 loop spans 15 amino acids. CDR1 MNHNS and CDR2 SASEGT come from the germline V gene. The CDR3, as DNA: TGTGCCAGCAGTGACCTAATAGCGGGAGCCTACGAGCAGTACTTC. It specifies CASSDLIAGAYEQYF.

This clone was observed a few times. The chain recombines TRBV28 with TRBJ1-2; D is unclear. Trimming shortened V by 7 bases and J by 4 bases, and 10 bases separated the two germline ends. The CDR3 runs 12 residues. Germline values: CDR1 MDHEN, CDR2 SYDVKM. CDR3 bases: TGTGCCAGCACCGACTCCGCCTATGGCTACACCTTC. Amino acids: CASTDSAYGYTF.

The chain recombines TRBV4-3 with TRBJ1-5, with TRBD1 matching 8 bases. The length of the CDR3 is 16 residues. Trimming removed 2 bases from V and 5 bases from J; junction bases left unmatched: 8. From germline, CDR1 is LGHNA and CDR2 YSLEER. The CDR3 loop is CASSQQWTGTDQPQHF. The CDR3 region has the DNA TGCGCCAGCAGCCAACAATGGACAGGGACCGATCAGCCCCAGCATTTT.

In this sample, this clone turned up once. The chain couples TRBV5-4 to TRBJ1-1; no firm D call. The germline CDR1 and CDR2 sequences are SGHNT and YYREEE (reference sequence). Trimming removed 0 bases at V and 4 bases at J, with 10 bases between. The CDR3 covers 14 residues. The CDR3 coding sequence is TGTGCCAGCAGCTTGGTCGGGTTTGGCACTGAAGCTTTCTTT. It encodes CASSLVGFGTEAFF.

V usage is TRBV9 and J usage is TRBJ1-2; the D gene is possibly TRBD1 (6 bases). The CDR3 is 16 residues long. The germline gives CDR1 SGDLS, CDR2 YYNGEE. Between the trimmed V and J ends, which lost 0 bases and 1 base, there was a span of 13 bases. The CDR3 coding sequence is TGTGCCAGCAGCGTAGACCCGACAGGTCGTAACTATGGCTACACCTTC. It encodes CASSVDPTGRNYGYTF.

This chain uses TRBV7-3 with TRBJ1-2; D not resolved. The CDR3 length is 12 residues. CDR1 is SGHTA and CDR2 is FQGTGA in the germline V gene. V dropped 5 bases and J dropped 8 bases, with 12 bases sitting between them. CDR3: CASSRTRGGYTF. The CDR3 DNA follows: TGTGCCAGCAGCCGGACCAGAGGGGGCTACACCTTC.

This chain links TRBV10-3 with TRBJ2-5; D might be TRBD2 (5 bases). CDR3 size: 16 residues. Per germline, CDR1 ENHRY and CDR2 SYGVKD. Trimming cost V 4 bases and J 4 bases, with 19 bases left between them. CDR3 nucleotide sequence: TGTGCCATCAGTGCCAGTGGTTCATTAGCGCCAGAGACCCAGTACTTC. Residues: CAISASGSLAPETQYF.

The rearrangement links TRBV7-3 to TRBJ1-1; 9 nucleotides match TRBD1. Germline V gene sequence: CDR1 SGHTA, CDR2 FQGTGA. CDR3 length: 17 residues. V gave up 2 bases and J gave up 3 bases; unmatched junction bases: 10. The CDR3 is CASSLSTGTGYYTEAFF. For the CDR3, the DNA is TGTGCCAGCAGCTTATCCACCGGGACAGGGTATTACACTGAAGCTTTCTTT.

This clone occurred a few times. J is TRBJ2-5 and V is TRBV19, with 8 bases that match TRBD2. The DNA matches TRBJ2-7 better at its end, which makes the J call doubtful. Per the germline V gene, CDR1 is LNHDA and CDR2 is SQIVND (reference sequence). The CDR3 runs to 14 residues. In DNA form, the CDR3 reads TGTGCCAGCACAAGCGGGGGAGGCTCCTACGAGCAGTACTTC. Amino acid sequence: CASTSGGGSYEQYF.

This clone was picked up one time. CDR3 loop: CASTTWDRGAGYTF. As DNA, the CDR3 is TGTGCCAGTACCACCTGGGACAGGGGCGCAGGCTACACCTTC. The rearrangement links TRBV19 to TRBJ1-2; 10 bases map to TRBD1. This CDR3 spans 14 amino acids. The J segment lost 8 bases and the V segment lost 7 bases, leaving 10 bases of the junction unmatched. CDR1 and CDR2 (germline): LNHDA, SQIVND (reference sequence). The full variable domain, its missing parts supplied by reference TRBV19 and TRBJ1-2, is DGGITQSPKYLFRKEGQNVTLSCEQNLNHDAMYWYRQDPGQGLRLIYYSQIVNDFQKGDIAEGYSVSREKKESFPLTVTSAQKNPTAFYLCASTTWDRGAGYTFGSGTRLTVV.

This CDR3 reads CASTKGLASSTDTQYF. CDR3 nucleotides: TGCGCCAGCACCAAGGGACTAGCGTCTAGCACAGATACGCAGTATTTT. V gene TRBV5-1 combines with J gene TRBJ2-3; 10 nucleotides match TRBD2. This CDR3 comprises 16 residues. V shed 6 bases and J 0 bases; nucleotides not matched to a gene: 7. The germline V gene encodes CDR1 SGHRS and CDR2 YFSETQ.

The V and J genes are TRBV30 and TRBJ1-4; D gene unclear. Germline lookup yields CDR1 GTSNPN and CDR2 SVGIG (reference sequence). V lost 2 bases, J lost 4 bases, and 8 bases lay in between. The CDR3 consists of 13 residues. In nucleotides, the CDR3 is TGTGCCTGGAGTTGGCAATTTAATGAAAAACTGTTTTTT. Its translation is CAWSWQFNEKLFF. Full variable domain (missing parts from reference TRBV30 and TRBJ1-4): SQTIHQWPATLVQPVGSPLSLECTVEGTSNPNLYWYRQAAGRGLQLLFYSVGIGQISSEVPQNLSASRPQDRQFILSSKKLLLSDSGFYLCAWSWQFNEKLFFGSGTQLSVL.

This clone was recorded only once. CDR3 sequence reads: CASSLDRALDNIQYF. DNA for the CDR3: TGTGCCAGCAGCTTAGACAGGGCCCTCGACAACATTCAGTACTTC. The J gene is TRBJ2-4, the V gene TRBV11-1; maybe TRBD1 (6 bases). V lost 1 base and J lost 7, with 14 bases in between. There are 15 residues in the CDR3. Per the germline V gene, CDR1 is SGHAT and CDR2 is FQDESV (reference sequence).

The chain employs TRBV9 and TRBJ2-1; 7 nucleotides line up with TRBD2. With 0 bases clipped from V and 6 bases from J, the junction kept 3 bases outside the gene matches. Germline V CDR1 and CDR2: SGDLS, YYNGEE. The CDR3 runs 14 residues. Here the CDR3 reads CASSVEAGINEQFF. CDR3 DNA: TGTGCCAGCAGCGTAGAAGCGGGGATCAATGAGCAGTTCTTC.

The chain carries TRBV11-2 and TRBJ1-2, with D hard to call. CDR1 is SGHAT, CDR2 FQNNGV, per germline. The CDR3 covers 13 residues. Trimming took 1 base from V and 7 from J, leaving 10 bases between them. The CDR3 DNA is TGTGCCAGCAGCTTAGGGGCAATCGGTGGCTACACCTTC. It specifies CASSLGAIGGYTF.

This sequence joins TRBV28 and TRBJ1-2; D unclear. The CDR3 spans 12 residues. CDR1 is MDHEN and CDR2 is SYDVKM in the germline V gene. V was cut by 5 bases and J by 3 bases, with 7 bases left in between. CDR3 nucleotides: TGTGCCAGCAGTGAGCAGGACTATGGCTACACCTTC. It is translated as CASSEQDYGYTF.

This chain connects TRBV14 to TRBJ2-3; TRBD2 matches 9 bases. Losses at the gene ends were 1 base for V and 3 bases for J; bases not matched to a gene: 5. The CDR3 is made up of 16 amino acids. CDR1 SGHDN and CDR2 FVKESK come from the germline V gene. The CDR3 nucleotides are TGTGCCAGCAGCCAAGGGGCTAGCGGGAAGACAGATACGCAGTATTTT. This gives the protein CASSQGASGKTDTQYF.

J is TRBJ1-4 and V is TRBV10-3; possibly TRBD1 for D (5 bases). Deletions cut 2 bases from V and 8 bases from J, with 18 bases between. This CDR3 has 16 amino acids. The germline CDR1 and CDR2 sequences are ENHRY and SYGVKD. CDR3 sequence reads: CAISETLTVEGEKLFF. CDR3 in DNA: TGTGCCATCAGTGAGACCCTGACAGTAGAAGGCGAAAAACTGTTTTTT.

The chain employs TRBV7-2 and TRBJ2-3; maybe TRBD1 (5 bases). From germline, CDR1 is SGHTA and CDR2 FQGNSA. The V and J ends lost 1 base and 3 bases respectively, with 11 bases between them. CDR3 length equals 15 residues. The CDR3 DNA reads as TGTGCCAGCAGCTTAGAGGCAGGGCAAACAGATACGCAGTATTTT. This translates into CASSLEAGQTDTQYF.

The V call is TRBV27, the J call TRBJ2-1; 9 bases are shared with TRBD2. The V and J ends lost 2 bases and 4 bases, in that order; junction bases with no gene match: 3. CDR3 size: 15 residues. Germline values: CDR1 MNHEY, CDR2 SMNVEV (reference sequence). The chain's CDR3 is CASSLATSGYNEQFF. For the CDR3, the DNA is TGTGCCAGCAGTTTAGCGACTAGCGGTTACAATGAGCAGTTCTTC.

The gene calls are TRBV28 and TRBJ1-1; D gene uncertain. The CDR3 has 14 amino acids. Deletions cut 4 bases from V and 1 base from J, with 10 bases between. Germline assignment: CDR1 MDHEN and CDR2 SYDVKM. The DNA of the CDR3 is TGTGCCAGCAGTTCTCTCGGCGGGAACACTGAAGCTTTCTTT. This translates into CASSSLGGNTEAFF.

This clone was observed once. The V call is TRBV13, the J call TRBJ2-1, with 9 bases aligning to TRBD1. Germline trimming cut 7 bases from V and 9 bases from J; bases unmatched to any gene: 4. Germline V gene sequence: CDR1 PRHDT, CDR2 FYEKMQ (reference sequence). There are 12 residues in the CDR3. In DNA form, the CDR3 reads TGTGCCAGCAACGACAGGGGGGCTGAGCAGTTCTTC. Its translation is CASNDRGAEQFF.

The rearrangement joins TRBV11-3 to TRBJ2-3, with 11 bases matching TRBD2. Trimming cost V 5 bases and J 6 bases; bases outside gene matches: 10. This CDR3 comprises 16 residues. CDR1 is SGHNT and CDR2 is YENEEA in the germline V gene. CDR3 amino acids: CASSPTSASGGDTQYF. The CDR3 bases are TGTGCCAGCAGCCCAACGTCGGCTAGCGGGGGGGATACGCAGTATTTT.